The T cell receptor beta chain under discussion was sequenced for a study of OX40 agonist ivuxolimab in advanced cancers. The study in broad terms: Ivuxolimab was a fully human IgG2 agonistic monoclonal antibody targeting the costimulatory receptor OX40 (CD134). Intravenous ivuxolimab was administered to patients every 2 weeks at six dose levels: 0.01, 0.1, 0.3, 1.5, 3 and 10 mg/kg. Among the roughly 52 dose-escalation patients, 19 had hepatocellular carcinoma, 15 melanoma, 9 renal cell carcinoma and 9 head and neck cancer. In the dose-escalation cohort, around four fifths of patients were male, and the mean age was 60 years with a range of roughly 20 to 80. Patients were allowed to have had prior anti-PD-1, anti-PD-L1 or anti-CTLA-4 therapy, and less than 45% of the dose-escalation patients had previously received checkpoint inhibitors. Partial responses were achieved by three dose-escalation patients, of whom one had hepatocellular carcinoma and two had cutaneous melanoma. The purpose of peripheral TCRbeta sequencing was to test whether ivuxolimab changed TCR sequence diversity and led to clonal T-cell expansion. The paper describes the monotherapy dose-escalation part (N = 52 patients) of the phase I trial of ivuxolimab.

Paper-wide results and their limitations: On average, CD8+ T cells showed more expanded clones than CD4+ T cells after ivuxolimab. Partial responders in the 0.1-3.0 mg/kg groups had among the lowest normalized peripheral clonal expansion, especially among CD8+ T cells. Which antigens the clonally expanded peripheral T cells were specific for was not determined. Low levels of normalized T-cell clonal expansion were also seen in some patients who did not respond. At doses of 0.1 to 3.0 mg/kg, clonal expansion of both CD4+ and CD8+ blood T cells was observed from baseline to week 6.

From a lookup of the germline V gene (reference sequence), CDR1 and CDR2 are MNHNY and SVGAGI. Taken from cysteine to phenylalanine, the CDR3 has 14 residues. Of all the DNA, just the CDR3 is kept, 42 bases in frame from base 1. V lost 2 bases and J lost 3 bases; the stretch between them is 10 bases long. For sequencing of the TCRbeta CDR3 region, genomic DNA was extracted from the sorted cells. The immunoSEQ Assay was used to sequence the TCRbeta CDR3 regions. This immuneACCESS table, as held by TCRdb, lists in-frame sequences with V and J called but not all clones. Of the missing ones, under half trace to an unresolved V gene in checked studies; the others have no known cause. The sample profile shows around 76,000 clones; approximately 90% of them were found once. Together, the top ten hold around 2.8% of the sample. A remark on this clone: Its recognized antigen is unknown. No per-base quality is available; no much larger clone lies one base away.

Patients with autoimmune disease history or receiving systemic immunosuppression were excluded from the trial. Peripheral blood for TCR sequencing was collected from all dose cohorts at baseline, on cycle 4 day 1, and on cycle 7 day 1. The samples were taken from a phase I, first-in-human, multicenter, open-label dose-escalation trial of ivuxolimab. Adults with locally advanced or metastatic melanoma, renal cell, hepatocellular, or head and neck squamous cell carcinoma were enrolled in the trial. Before TCR sequencing, CD4+ T cells and CD8+ T cells from peripheral blood were sorted into separate populations.

The sample was CD4+ or CD8+ T cells sorted from blood, taken in a trial of the OX40 agonist ivuxolimab. This receptor chain uses TRBV6-6 and TRBJ1-1, with the D gene too uncertain to name. This TCR derives from an adult with an advanced solid tumor such as melanoma, head and neck, liver or kidney cancer. The CDR3 protein sequence reads: CASSYGEVHTEAFF. At the DNA level, the sequence is TGTGCCAGCAGTTACGGGGAAGTACACACTGAAGCTTTCTTT.